This T cell receptor beta chain stems from a study of identical twins. Study-wide results and limits: Insertions were reduced in abundant cord blood beta clonotypes but not in memory repertoires.

MiXCR, run by TCRdb on the 5' RACE reads, gives a single entry per CDR3 protein. The sample consists of roughly 700,000 distinct CDR3 sequences, more than 6.5% of them appearing once. A remark on this clonotype: Its antigen is still unknown.

Germline CDR1 SGHVS, CDR2 FNYEAQ. The trim removed 2 bases at V and 3 bases at J, leaving 11 bases unmatched. The CDR3 runs to 18 residues. This sample was also put to use in a study of yellow fever vaccine responses in identical twins.

This clonotype was sampled from a woman under 30 in good health. The V gene is TRBV7-6, the J gene TRBJ2-1, with TRBD1 identical over 9 bases. Sequenced: PBMCs. CDR3 region: CASSLRGWGTGNYNEQFF. CDR3 nucleotides: TGTGCCAGCAGCTTACGCGGGTGGGGGACAGGGAACTACAATGAGCAGTTCTTC.